This paragraph covers one TCR beta chain sequence. What it recognizes is unknown. This record comes from a study of cytomegalovirus exposure and HLA in healthy donors. Findings and limits, study-wide: It was reported in a later analysis that an Asian-associated ancestry cluster showed fewer N-insertions than the roughly 670-donor mean.

Primers: 60 Vbeta forward and 13 Jbeta reverse. Assay used: immunoSEQ multiplex PCR; TCRdb lists only in-frame clones, some missing. The sample has around 130,000 clones; around 74% are singletons. The source is a man in his forties in good health and CMV-seropositive. The sequenced material came from PBMCs.

The CDR3 loop is CASSFGTVMYF. The CDR3 DNA reads TGTGCCAGCAGCTTTGGGACAGTTATGTACTTC. The chain employs TRBV7-2 and TRBJ2-7; 7 bases fit TRBD1. The CDR3 sequence is 11 residues long. CDR1 SGHTA and CDR2 FQGNSA come from the germline V gene. The V and J ends lost 3 bases and 12 bases, in that order; junction bases with no gene match: 5.